A selection of T cell receptor beta chains follows, all from one sample in a study of OX40 agonist ivuxolimab in advanced cancers. Method: immunoSEQ multiplex PCR; TCRdb's copy keeps in-frame clones and lacks some. Of tens of thousands of clones in the sample, roughly nine tenths were seen once. Sequences were derived from CD4+ or CD8+ T cells sorted from blood, sampled in a trial of the OX40 agonist ivuxolimab. The receptors derive from an adult with an advanced solid tumor such as melanoma, head and neck, liver or kidney cancer. Both conserved end residues are part of each CDR3. The D gene is left open where the match is weak. The size field is filled for only some rows; it gives once, few, many or a size class.

j_call: TRBJ2-3
clone_size: NA
d_call: NA
v_call: TRBV28
cdr3_nt: TGTGCCAGCAGTTCGGCTCCAGGGGTGGGAACAGATACGCAGTATTTT
cdr3_aa: CASSSAPGVGTDTQYF

j_call: TRBJ2-2
clone_size: NA
d_call: TRBD1
v_call: TRBV19
cdr3_nt: TGTGCCAGTAGACCCGGGACAGCGAACACCGGGGAGCTGTTTTTT
cdr3_aa: CASRPGTANTGELFF

j_call: TRBJ2-3
clone_size: NA
d_call: TRBD2
v_call: TRBV7-2
cdr3_nt: TGTGCCAGCAGCTCCCGACTAGCGGGTGGCACAGATACGCAGTATTTT
cdr3_aa: CASSSRLAGGTDTQYF

j_call: TRBJ2-7
clone_size: NA
d_call: NA
v_call: TRBV4-3
cdr3_nt: TGCGCCAGCAGCCAAGTCATGGAGGCGTCCGAGCAGTACTTC
cdr3_aa: CASSQVMEASEQYF

j_call: TRBJ2-7
clone_size: once
d_call: TRBD2
v_call: TRBV4-2
cdr3_nt: TGTGCCAGCAGCCACCTGGGGGGGACTAGCGGGATATCCTACGAGCAGTACTTC
cdr3_aa: CASSHLGGTSGISYEQYF

j_call: TRBJ1-2
clone_size: NA
d_call: NA
v_call: TRBV28
cdr3_nt: TGTGCCAGCAACACCATAGGGGGGAGCGGCTACACCTTC
cdr3_aa: CASNTIGGSGYTF

j_call: TRBJ1-2
clone_size: NA
d_call: TRBD1
v_call: TRBV28
cdr3_nt: TGTGCCAGCAGCCCTGGGACAGGGGTCTATGGCTACACCTTC
cdr3_aa: CASSPGTGVYGYTF

j_call: TRBJ1-5
clone_size: few
d_call: NA
v_call: TRBV30
cdr3_nt: TGTGCCTGTTCCCGGGATAGCAATCAGCCCCAGCATTTT
cdr3_aa: CACSRDSNQPQHF

j_call: TRBJ1-4
clone_size: NA
d_call: NA
v_call: TRBV4-1
cdr3_nt: TGCGCCAGCAGCCAACAAGCAGCAACTAATGAAAAACTGTTTTTT
cdr3_aa: CASSQQAATNEKLFF

j_call: TRBJ2-1
clone_size: NA
d_call: TRBD2
v_call: TRBV19
cdr3_nt: TGTGCCAGTAGTGTGGGACTAGCGGGGGGATGGAATGAGCAGTTCTTC
cdr3_aa: CASSVGLAGGWNEQFF

j_call: TRBJ2-1
clone_size: NA
d_call: NA
v_call: TRBV5-1
cdr3_nt: TGCGCCAGCAGCTTGGATGGTCCCTACTCCTACAATGAGCAGTTCTTC
cdr3_aa: CASSLDGPYSYNEQFF

j_call: TRBJ1-2
clone_size: NA
d_call: NA
v_call: TRBV5-1
cdr3_nt: TGCGCCAGCAGCATACAGGAGTCCTATGGCTACACCTTC
cdr3_aa: CASSIQESYGYTF

j_call: TRBJ2-3
clone_size: NA
d_call: NA
v_call: TRBV6-5
cdr3_nt: TGTGCCAGCAGTTACTCCGGGCTTCGGGGCACAGATACGCAGTATTTT
cdr3_aa: CASSYSGLRGTDTQYF

j_call: TRBJ1-2
clone_size: few
d_call: TRBD1
v_call: TRBV30
cdr3_nt: TGTGCCTGGGGGACAGGGAACTATGGCTACACCTTC
cdr3_aa: CAWGTGNYGYTF

j_call: TRBJ1-1
clone_size: NA
d_call: TRBD1
v_call: TRBV18
cdr3_nt: TGTGCCAGCTCACCACGGACAGGTCTAGGCACTGAAGCTTTCTTT
cdr3_aa: CASSPRTGLGTEAFF

j_call: TRBJ2-2
clone_size: NA
d_call: TRBD2
v_call: TRBV2
cdr3_nt: TGTGCCAGCAGGGCGCGGGAGGCAATCGGGGAGCTGTTTTTT
cdr3_aa: CASRAREAIGELFF

j_call: TRBJ2-1
clone_size: NA
d_call: NA
v_call: TRBV7-9
cdr3_nt: TGTGCCAGCAGCCCTTCCCTCGGCTGGAGCTCCTACAATGAGCAGTTCTTC
cdr3_aa: CASSPSLGWSSYNEQFF

j_call: TRBJ2-3
clone_size: few
d_call: NA
v_call: TRBV11-3
cdr3_nt: TGTGCCAGCAGCTTCCGGAGCCAGGGCCCTTCCCCGCAGTATTTT
cdr3_aa: CASSFRSQGPSPQYF

j_call: TRBJ2-3
clone_size: NA
d_call: TRBD1
v_call: TRBV2
cdr3_nt: TGTGCCAGCAGTGGGACAGGGAGGACAGATACGCAGTATTTT
cdr3_aa: CASSGTGRTDTQYF

j_call: TRBJ1-3
clone_size: NA
d_call: NA
v_call: TRBV2
cdr3_nt: TGTGCCAGCAGTGCTTTGGCAACTGGAAACACCATATATTTT
cdr3_aa: CASSALATGNTIYF

j_call: TRBJ1-5
clone_size: NA
d_call: NA
v_call: TRBV28
cdr3_nt: TGTGCCAGCACCCCGGAAGGGCAGGGAGGGAATCAGCCCCAGCATTTT
cdr3_aa: CASTPEGQGGNQPQHF

j_call: TRBJ2-7
clone_size: few
d_call: NA
v_call: TRBV7-9
cdr3_nt: TGTGCCAGCAGCTTCTTAGTAGAATACGAGCAGTACTTC
cdr3_aa: CASSFLVEYEQYF

j_call: TRBJ2-7
clone_size: NA
d_call: TRBD2
v_call: TRBV6-5
cdr3_nt: TGTGCCAGCAGTTACATTAGTCCGGGGGGCGAGCAGTACTTC
cdr3_aa: CASSYISPGGEQYF

j_call: TRBJ1-5
clone_size: NA
d_call: NA
v_call: TRBV2
cdr3_nt: TGTGCCAGCAGCCGGGACCGATTGACTAATCAGCCCCAGCATTTT
cdr3_aa: CASSRDRLTNQPQHF

j_call: TRBJ1-1
clone_size: NA
d_call: TRBD1
v_call: TRBV27
cdr3_nt: TGTGCCAGCAGTTCGGCCGACAGGGCTGAAGCTTTCTTT
cdr3_aa: CASSSADRAEAFF

j_call: TRBJ2-2
clone_size: NA
d_call: TRBD2
v_call: TRBV9
cdr3_nt: TGTGCCAGCAGCGTAGGGCTAGCGGACAACACCGGGGAGCTGTTTTTT
cdr3_aa: CASSVGLADNTGELFF

j_call: TRBJ1-5
clone_size: NA
d_call: NA
v_call: TRBV2
cdr3_nt: TGTGCCAGCAGTGAATGGGAGGGGAATCAGCCCCAGCATTTT
cdr3_aa: CASSEWEGNQPQHF

j_call: TRBJ2-7
clone_size: once
d_call: NA
v_call: TRBV28
cdr3_nt: TGTGCCAGCCGCGGACCCTACGAGCAGTACTTC
cdr3_aa: CASRGPYEQYF

j_call: TRBJ2-7
clone_size: once
d_call: TRBD1
v_call: TRBV11-3
cdr3_nt: TGTGCCAGCACCCCTATGGGGGACAGGAAGAACGAGCAGTACTTC
cdr3_aa: CASTPMGDRKNEQYF

j_call: TRBJ2-5
clone_size: NA
d_call: NA
v_call: TRBV5-6
cdr3_nt: TGTGCCAGCAGCTTATCGGGCGGGTCGTGGGAGACCCAGTACTTC
cdr3_aa: CASSLSGGSWETQYF

j_call: TRBJ2-5
clone_size: NA
d_call: TRBD1
v_call: TRBV6-1
cdr3_nt: TGTGCCAGCAGCACAGGGGTCAGGGAGACCCAGTACTTC
cdr3_aa: CASSTGVRETQYF

j_call: TRBJ1-3
clone_size: NA
d_call: NA
v_call: TRBV4-2
cdr3_nt: TGTGCCAGCAGCCAAGATTTCGGCAGCTCTGGAAACACCATATATTTT
cdr3_aa: CASSQDFGSSGNTIYF

j_call: TRBJ1-3
clone_size: NA
d_call: NA
v_call: TRBV7-2
cdr3_nt: TGTGCCAGCAGCCGGGATACTGGAAACACCATATATTTT
cdr3_aa: CASSRDTGNTIYF

j_call: TRBJ2-5
clone_size: NA
d_call: NA
v_call: TRBV6-6
cdr3_nt: TGTGCCAGCATCAACGGAGGGGGAGGAGGGACCCAGTACTTC
cdr3_aa: CASINGGGGGTQYF

j_call: TRBJ1-5
clone_size: NA
d_call: NA
v_call: TRBV5-8
cdr3_nt: TGTGCCAGCAGCTGGCTACAGGGCTACGGGGAGCCCCAGCATTTT
cdr3_aa: CASSWLQGYGEPQHF

j_call: TRBJ2-7
clone_size: NA
d_call: NA
v_call: TRBV10-3
cdr3_nt: TGTGCCATCAGTGAGTCTGGCCCCGGGTTCGGCTACGAGCAGTACTTC
cdr3_aa: CAISESGPGFGYEQYF

j_call: TRBJ2-5
clone_size: NA
d_call: TRBD1
v_call: TRBV29-1
cdr3_nt: TGCAGCGTTGACAGGACAGGGTCCGAGACCCAGTACTTC
cdr3_aa: CSVDRTGSETQYF

j_call: TRBJ1-2
clone_size: NA
d_call: NA
v_call: TRBV7-9
cdr3_nt: TGTGCCAGCAGCCTCCAGGGGTGGCGTGGCTACACCTTC
cdr3_aa: CASSLQGWRGYTF

j_call: TRBJ2-3
clone_size: NA
d_call: NA
v_call: TRBV5-1
cdr3_nt: TGCGCCAGCAGCTTGGACGGGACCTCGGGAGATACGCAGTATTTT
cdr3_aa: CASSLDGTSGDTQYF

j_call: TRBJ1-1
clone_size: NA
d_call: NA
v_call: TRBV7-9
cdr3_nt: TGTGCCAGCAGCTTATCCGGGAACACTGAAGCTTTCTTT
cdr3_aa: CASSLSGNTEAFF